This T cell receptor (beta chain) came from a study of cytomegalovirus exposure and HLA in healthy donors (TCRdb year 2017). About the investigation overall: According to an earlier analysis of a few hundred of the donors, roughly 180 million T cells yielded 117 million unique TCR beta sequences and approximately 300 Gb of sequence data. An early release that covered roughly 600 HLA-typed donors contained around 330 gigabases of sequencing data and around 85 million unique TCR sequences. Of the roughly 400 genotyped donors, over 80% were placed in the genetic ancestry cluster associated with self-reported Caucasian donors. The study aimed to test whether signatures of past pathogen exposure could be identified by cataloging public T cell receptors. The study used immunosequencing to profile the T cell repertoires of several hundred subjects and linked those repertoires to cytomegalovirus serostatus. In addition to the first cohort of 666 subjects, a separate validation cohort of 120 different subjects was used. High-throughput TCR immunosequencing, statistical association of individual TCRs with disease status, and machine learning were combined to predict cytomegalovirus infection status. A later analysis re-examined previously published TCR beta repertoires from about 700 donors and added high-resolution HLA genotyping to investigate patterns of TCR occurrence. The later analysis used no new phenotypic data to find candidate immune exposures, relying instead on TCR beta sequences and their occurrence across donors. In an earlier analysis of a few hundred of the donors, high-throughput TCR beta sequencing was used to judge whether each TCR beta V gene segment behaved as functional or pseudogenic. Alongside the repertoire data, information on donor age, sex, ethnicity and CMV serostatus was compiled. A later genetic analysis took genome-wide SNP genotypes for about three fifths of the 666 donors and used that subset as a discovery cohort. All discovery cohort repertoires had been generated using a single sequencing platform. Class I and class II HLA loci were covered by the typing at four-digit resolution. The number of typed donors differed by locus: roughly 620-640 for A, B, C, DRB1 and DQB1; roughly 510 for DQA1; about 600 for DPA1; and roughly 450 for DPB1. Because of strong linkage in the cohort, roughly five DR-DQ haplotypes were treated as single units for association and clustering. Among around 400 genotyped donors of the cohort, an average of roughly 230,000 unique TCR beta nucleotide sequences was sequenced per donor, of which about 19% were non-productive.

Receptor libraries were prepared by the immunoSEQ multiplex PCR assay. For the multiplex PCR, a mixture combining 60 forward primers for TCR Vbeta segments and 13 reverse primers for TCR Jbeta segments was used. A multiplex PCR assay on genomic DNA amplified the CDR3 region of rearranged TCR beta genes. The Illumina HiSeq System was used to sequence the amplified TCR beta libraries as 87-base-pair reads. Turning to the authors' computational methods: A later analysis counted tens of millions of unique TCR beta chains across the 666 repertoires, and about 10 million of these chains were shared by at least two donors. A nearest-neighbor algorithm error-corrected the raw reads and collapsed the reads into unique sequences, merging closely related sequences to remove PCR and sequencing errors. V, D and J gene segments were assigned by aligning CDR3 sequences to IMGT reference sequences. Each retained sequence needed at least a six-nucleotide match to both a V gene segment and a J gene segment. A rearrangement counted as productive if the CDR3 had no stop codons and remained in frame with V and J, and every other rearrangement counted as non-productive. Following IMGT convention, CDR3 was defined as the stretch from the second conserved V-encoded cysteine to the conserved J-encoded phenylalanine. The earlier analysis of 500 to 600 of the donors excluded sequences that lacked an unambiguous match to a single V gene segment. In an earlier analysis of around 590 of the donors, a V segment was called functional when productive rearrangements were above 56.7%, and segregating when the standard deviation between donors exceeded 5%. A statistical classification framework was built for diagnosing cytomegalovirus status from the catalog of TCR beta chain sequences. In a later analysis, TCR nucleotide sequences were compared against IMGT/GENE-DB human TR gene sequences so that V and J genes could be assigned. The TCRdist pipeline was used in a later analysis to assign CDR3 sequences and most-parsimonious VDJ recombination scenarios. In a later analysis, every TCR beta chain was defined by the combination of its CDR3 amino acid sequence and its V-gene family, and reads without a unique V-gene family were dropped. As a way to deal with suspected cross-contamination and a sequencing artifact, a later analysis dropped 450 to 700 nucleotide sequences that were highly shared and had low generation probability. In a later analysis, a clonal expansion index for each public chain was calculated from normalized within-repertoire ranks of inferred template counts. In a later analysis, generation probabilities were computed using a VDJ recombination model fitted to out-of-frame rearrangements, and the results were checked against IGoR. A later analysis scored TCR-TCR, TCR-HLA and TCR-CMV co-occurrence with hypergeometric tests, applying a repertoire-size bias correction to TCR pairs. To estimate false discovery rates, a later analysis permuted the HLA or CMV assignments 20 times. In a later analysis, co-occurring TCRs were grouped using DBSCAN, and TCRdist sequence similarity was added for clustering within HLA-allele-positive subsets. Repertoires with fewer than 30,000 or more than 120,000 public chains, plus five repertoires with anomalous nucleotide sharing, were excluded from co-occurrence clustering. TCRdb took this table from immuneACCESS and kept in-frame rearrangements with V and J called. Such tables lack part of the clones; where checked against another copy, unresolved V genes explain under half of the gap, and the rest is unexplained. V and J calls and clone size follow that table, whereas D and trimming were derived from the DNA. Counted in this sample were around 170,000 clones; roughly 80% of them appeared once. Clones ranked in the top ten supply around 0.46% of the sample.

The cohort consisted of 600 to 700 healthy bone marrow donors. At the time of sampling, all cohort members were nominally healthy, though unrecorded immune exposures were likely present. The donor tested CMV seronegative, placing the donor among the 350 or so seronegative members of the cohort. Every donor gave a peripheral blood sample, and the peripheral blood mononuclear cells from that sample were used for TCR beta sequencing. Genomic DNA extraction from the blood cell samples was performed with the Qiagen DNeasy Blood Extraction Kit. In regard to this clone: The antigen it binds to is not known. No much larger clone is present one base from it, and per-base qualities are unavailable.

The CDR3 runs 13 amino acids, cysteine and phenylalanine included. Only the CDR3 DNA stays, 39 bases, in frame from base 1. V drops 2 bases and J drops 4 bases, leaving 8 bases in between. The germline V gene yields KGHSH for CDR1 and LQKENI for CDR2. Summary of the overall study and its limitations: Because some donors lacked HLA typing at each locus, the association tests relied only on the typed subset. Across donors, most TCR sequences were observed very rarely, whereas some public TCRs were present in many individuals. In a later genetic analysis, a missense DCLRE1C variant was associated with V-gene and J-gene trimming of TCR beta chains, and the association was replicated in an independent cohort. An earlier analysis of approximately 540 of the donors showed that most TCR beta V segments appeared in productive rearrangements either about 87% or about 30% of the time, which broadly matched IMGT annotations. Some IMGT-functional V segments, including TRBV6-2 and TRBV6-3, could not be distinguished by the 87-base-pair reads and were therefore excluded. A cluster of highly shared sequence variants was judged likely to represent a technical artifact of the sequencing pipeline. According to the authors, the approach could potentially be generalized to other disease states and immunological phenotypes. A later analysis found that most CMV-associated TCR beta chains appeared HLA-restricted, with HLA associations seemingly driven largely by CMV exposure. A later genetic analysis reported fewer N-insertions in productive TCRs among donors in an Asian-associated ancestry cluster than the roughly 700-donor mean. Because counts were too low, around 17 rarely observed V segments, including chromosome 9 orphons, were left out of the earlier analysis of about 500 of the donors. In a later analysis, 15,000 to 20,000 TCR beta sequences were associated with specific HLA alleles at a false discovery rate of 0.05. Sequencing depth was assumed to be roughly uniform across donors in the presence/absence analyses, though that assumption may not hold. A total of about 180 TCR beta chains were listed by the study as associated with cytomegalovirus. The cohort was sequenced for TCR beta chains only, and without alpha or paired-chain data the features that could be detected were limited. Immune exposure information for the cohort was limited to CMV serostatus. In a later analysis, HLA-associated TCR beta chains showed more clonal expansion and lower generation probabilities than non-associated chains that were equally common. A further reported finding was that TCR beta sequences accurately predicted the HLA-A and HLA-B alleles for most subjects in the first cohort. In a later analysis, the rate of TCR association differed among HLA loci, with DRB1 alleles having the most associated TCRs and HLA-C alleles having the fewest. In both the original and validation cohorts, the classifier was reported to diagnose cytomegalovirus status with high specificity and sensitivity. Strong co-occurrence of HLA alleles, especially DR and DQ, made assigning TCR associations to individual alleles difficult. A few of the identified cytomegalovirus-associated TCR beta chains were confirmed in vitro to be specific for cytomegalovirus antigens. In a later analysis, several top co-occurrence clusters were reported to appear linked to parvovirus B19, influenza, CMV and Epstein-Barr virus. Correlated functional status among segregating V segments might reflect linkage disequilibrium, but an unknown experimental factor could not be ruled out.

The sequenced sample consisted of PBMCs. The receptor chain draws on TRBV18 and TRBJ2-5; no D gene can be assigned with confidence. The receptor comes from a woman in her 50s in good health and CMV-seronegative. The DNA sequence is TGTGCCAGCTCACCAGGTGACTTAGAGACCCAGTACTTC. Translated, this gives CASSPGDLETQYF.